This T cell receptor (beta chain) was retrieved from a study of cytomegalovirus exposure and HLA in healthy donors. General study points: Reports credit the classifier with highly specific, highly sensitive diagnosis of cytomegalovirus status. Three CMV-associated chains were confirmed in vitro to be specific for CMV antigens. TCR clusters originating in the first cohort tended to co-occur in the 110 or so validation repertoires, according to a later analysis.

The repertoire was sequenced with immunoSEQ multiplex PCR; TCRdb's copy has only in-frame clones and lacks some. The sample records under 200,000 clones, roughly 82% being singletons. There are 15 residues in the CDR3. The germline V gene has CDR1 MDHEN and CDR2 SYDVKM. Trimming took 5 bases from V and 5 from J, leaving 19 bases between them. Regarding this clone: Its antigen is currently unknown.

The sample consisted of PBMCs. The receptor comes from a man younger than 35 in good health and CMV-seropositive. The chain has TRBV28 and TRBJ2-7; weak D call: TRBD2 (6 bases). The CDR3 sequence: CASSPPAGLGHEQYF. The DNA for the CDR3 is TGTGCCAGCAGTCCCCCAGCGGGCCTGGGCCACGAGCAGTACTTC.